This is a list of T cell receptor beta chains from one sample in a study of shared clonotypes between healthy human individuals. The protocol was immunoSEQ multiplex PCR, while the TCRdb copy is restricted to in-frame clones and leaves out a portion. In the table there are around 2.3 million clones, approximately 94% of which are singletons. The sample taken for sequencing was naive CD4+ T cells sorted from blood. Receptor source: a man between 18 and 35 years old in good health. The CDR3 runs from the conserved cysteine through the conserved F or W. D genes are given only for firm matches. Where a row states a size, it is once, few, many or the class of an expanded clone; other rows omit it.

clone size,J gene,D gene,V gene,CDR3 protein,CDR3 DNA
-,TRBJ1-3,-,TRBV6-1,CASTSAVASGNTIYF,TGTGCCAGCACCTCAGCGGTAGCCTCTGGAAACACCATATATTTT
-,TRBJ1-6,TRBD1,TRBV6-5,CASSAPGQGVSPLHF,TGTGCCAGCAGTGCTCCGGGACAGGGAGTTTCACCCCTCCACTTT
-,TRBJ2-1,TRBD2,TRBV20-1,CSASRLAEQFF,TGCAGTGCTAGCCGACTAGCTGAGCAGTTCTTC
-,TRBJ1-5,-,TRBV30,CAWSVGIYGNQPQHF,TGTGCCTGGAGTGTTGGGATTTATGGCAATCAGCCCCAGCATTTT
-,TRBJ2-1,-,TRBV10-2,CASSEAGSVEQFF,TGCGCCAGCAGTGAGGCGGGGAGCGTTGAGCAGTTCTTC
-,TRBJ1-6,-,TRBV10-3,CAIRSDGLYNSPLHF,TGTGCCATCAGGTCGGACGGGCTTTATAATTCACCCCTCCACTTT
once,TRBJ2-1,-,TRBV6-6,CASSGMNEQFF,TGTGCCAGCTCGGGGATGAATGAGCAGTTCTTC
once,TRBJ1-1,TRBD1,TRBV5-4,CASSLARGGPNTEAFF,TGTGCCAGCAGCTTGGCCAGGGGGGGGCCCAACACTGAAGCTTTCTTT
-,TRBJ1-6,-,TRBV6-1,CASSPEGDSPLHF,TGTGCCAGCAGCCCGGAAGGGGATTCACCCCTCCACTTT
-,TRBJ2-1,-,TRBV7-3,CASSLKGGSYNEQFF,TGTGCCAGCAGCTTAAAAGGGGGCTCCTACAATGAGCAGTTCTTC
once,TRBJ1-2,-,TRBV6-5,CASSRSRENYGYTF,TGTGCCAGCAGTCGTTCCCGGGAGAACTATGGCTACACCTTC
-,TRBJ2-5,-,TRBV9,CASSDGPGHQSGGGTQYF,TGTGCCAGCAGCGATGGACCGGGGCATCAGTCAGGCGGAGGGACCCAGTACTTC
-,TRBJ1-6,-,TRBV7-8,CASRTATYNSPLHF,TGTGCCAGCAGAACAGCCACCTATAATTCACCCCTCCACTTT
-,TRBJ1-6,TRBD1,TRBV2,CASRAPTGGRGDNSPLHF,TGTGCCAGCAGGGCCCCGACAGGGGGCAGAGGGGATAATTCACCCCTCCACTTT
few,TRBJ2-7,-,TRBV18,CASSPEGGEQYF,TGTGCCAGCTCACCAGAGGGTGGGGAGCAGTACTTC
few,TRBJ2-7,-,TRBV11-2,CASSRYRVDEQYF,TGTGCCAGCAGCCGATATCGAGTCGACGAGCAGTACTTC
once,TRBJ2-2,TRBD1,TRBV2,CASTGDRGRTGELFF,TGTGCCAGCACCGGGGACAGGGGACGGACCGGGGAGCTGTTTTTT
-,TRBJ2-3,-,TRBV25-1,CASSGPGDTQYF,TGTGCCAGCAGTGGACCCGGGGATACGCAGTATTTT
-,TRBJ2-1,-,TRBV11-2,CASSLDSYEQFF,TGTGCCAGCAGCTTAGATAGCTATGAGCAGTTCTTC
once,TRBJ2-2,TRBD1,TRBV18,CASSPSIPLGQGRTGELFF,TGTGCCAGCTCACCCTCAATCCCCCTAGGACAGGGCCGCACCGGGGAGCTGTTTTTT
-,TRBJ2-2,-,TRBV7-2,CASSLEVAPNTGELFF,TGTGCCAGCAGCTTAGAGGTGGCACCGAACACCGGGGAGCTGTTTTTT
once,TRBJ1-5,-,TRBV25-1,CASSNTGIGQPQHF,TGTGCCAGCAGTAATACAGGGATCGGTCAGCCCCAGCATTTT
-,TRBJ1-5,-,TRBV4-3,CASSQERTGAQPQHF,TGCGCCAGCAGCCAAGAACGTACGGGGGCCCAGCCCCAGCATTTT
-,TRBJ1-4,-,TRBV27,CASSLSPSSWAAGEKLFF,TGTGCCAGCAGTTTATCGCCCTCTTCTTGGGCTGCCGGTGAAAAACTGTTTTTT
-,TRBJ1-3,-,TRBV7-2,CASSLDGSGNTIYF,TGTGCCAGCAGCCTCGATGGATCTGGAAACACCATATATTTT
-,TRBJ2-1,-,TRBV7-2,CASSRTGTENEQFF,TGTGCCAGCAGCAGGACCGGGACCGAGAATGAGCAGTTCTTC
-,TRBJ1-3,TRBD1,TRBV15,CATSRDRGNTIYF,TGTGCCACCAGCAGAGACAGGGGGAACACCATATATTTT
-,TRBJ2-2,-,TRBV9,CASSVEGMNTGELFF,TGTGCCAGCAGCGTAGAAGGGATGAACACCGGGGAGCTGTTTTTT